The sequence of this T cell receptor (beta chain) was determined in a study of blood T cell repertoires in COVID-19. CDR1 SGHDT and CDR2 YYEEEE come from the germline V gene. V lost 4 bases and J 0 bases, leaving 13 bases between the germline ends. The CDR3 totals 16 residues. Authors' data handling: Nucleated cell counts were estimated from reference gene primer amplification. Clones were read by immunoSEQ multiplex PCR, and TCRdb kept only the in-frame ones, dropping some. Clonal size and the V and J genes are those of that table, whereas D and trimming came from the DNA. The sample records about 140,000 clones, 88% being singletons.

The receptor was isolated from an older woman with acute or convalescent COVID-19. V gene TRBV5-6 combines with J gene TRBJ1-4, with D tentatively TRBD1 (5 bases). Sequencing used peripheral blood. The CDR3 region is CASSPHDSATNEKLFF. The CDR3 coding sequence is TGTGCCAGCAGCCCCCATGACAGTGCAACTAATGAAAAACTGTTTTTT.